This TCR beta chain was documented in a study of T cell responses to AZD1222 COVID-19 vaccine. CDR1 is GTSNPN, CDR2 SVGIG, per germline (reference sequence). The length of the CDR3 is 11 residues. V gave up 0 bases and J gave up 7 bases, with 5 bases separating them. Generated by immunoSEQ multiplex PCR, the TCRdb table keeps only in-frame clones and is missing some. This sample has about 62,000 clones, with 80% to 90% found just once. This TCR was recovered from an adult in good health. This specimen consisted of peripheral blood, obtained on day 0 of AZD1222 vaccination. The chain uses TRBV30 and TRBJ2-3; D not resolved. CDR3 residues: CAWSVRHTQYF. In DNA form, the CDR3 reads TGTGCCTGGAGTGTACGCCATACGCAGTATTTT.